This TCR beta chain is from a study of cytomegalovirus exposure and HLA in healthy donors. In the study overall: Both the approximately 120 validation repertoires and the 600 to 700 first-cohort repertoires used the same platform, as reported by a later analysis. Findings and caveats of the study: In vitro testing confirmed a few CMV-associated chains as specific for CMV antigens. The finding came from a later analysis; first-cohort TCR clusters tended to co-occur in the 90 to 150 validation repertoires.

The table came from immunoSEQ multiplex PCR; TCRdb's copy has only in-frame clones and leaves some out. The top ten clones hold roughly 6.3% of a sample with about 120,000 clones, roughly 90% of them seen once. Turning to this clone: The antigen remains unidentified.

Germline-derived CDR1 and CDR2 are SGHNT and YENEEA. The CDR3 is made up of 11 amino acids. Deletions cut 5 bases from V and 7 bases from J, with 8 bases between. The rearrangement joins TRBV11-3 to TRBJ1-1; D is undetermined. Sequencing used PBMCs. The source of this sequence is a woman younger than 35 in good health and CMV-seropositive. CDR3 in DNA: TGTGCCAGCAGCCTTGACAATGAAGCTTTCTTT. It codes for CASSLDNEAFF.